This T cell receptor beta chain was recorded in a study of patients and donors after allogeneic stem cell transplantation (dated by TCRdb to about 2020). The germline V gene encodes CDR1 SQVTM and CDR2 ANQGSEA. The CDR3 holds 14 amino acids from the cysteine to the phenylalanine. This entry keeps only the CDR3 DNA: 42 bases, framed from base 1. From V the trimming removes 7 bases and from J it removes 5 bases, while the gene matches leave 14 bases of the junction unaccounted for. The method was RT-PCR. Sequencer: NextSeq 550. The public sequencing data were trimmed at Q25 with fastp and processed into clonotypes with MiXCR by TCRdb, which kept only in-frame beta chains. Records with the same CDR3 protein are collapsed into one entry carrying the most frequent genes and DNA. The sample includes approximately 210,000 distinct CDR3 sequences, with roughly two fifths observed a single time. The ten most abundant clones make up 33% of the sample.

This clonotype has only a few counts. Its cognate antigen has yet to be identified. Base-call qualities are not available, and no considerably larger clone is one nucleotide away. The sequence joins TRBV29-1 to TRBJ2-7, with 7 central nucleotides matching TRBD1. This clonotype was obtained from a human donor who was either an allogeneic HSCT recipient or a stem cell or donor lymphocyte infusion donor (not recorded which). It is not recorded whose cells these are; they may come from a transplant donor. Sequencing was carried out using blood, either unsorted or a sorted T cell fraction (not recorded which). The DNA sequence is TGCAGCGCCCTCCGGGACAGATCTCTCCACGAGCAGTACTTC. Translated, this gives CSALRDRSLHEQYF.